This T cell receptor (beta chain) was captured by sequencing in a study of blood T cell repertoires in COVID-19. Authors' processing steps: Reference gene primer amplification gave estimated nucleated cell counts. Sequenced by immunoSEQ multiplex PCR; TCRdb stores in-frame clones only, minus some. That table is the source of V, J and clone size, and D and trimming were worked out from the DNA. This sample has roughly 150,000 clones, with around 83% found just once. V was clipped by 6 bases and J by 5 bases; unmatched bases: 6. The germline CDR1 and CDR2 sequences are MNHEY and SVGAGI. This CDR3 region has 14 residues. This clone was detected only a few times.

The sequence came from a man aged 65-85 years who had recovered from COVID-19. The chain employs TRBV6-5 and TRBJ2-5, with 10 nucleotides matching TRBD1. Source material: peripheral blood. The CDR3 DNA sequence: TGTGCCAGCAGATCCGGGACAGGGGAGGAGACCCAGTACTTC. Residues: CASRSGTGEETQYF.